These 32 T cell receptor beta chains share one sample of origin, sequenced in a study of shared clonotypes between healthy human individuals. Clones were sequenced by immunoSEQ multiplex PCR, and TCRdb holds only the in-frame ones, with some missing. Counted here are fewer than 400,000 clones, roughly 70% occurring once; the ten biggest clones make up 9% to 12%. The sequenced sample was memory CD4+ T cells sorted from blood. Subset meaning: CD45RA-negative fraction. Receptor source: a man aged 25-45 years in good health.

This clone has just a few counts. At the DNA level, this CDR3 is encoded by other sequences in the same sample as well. The CDR3 DNA reads as TGTGCCAGCAGCTTGAGAGGGACTTACGAGCAGTACTTC. Protein: CASSLRGTYEQYF. The chain employs TRBV11-3 and TRBJ2-7; TRBD2 is a possible D gene (6 bases). Germline loops: CDR1 SGHNT, CDR2 YENEEA. This CDR3 has 13 residues. Trimming removed 3 bases from V and 4 bases from J, with 10 bases in between.

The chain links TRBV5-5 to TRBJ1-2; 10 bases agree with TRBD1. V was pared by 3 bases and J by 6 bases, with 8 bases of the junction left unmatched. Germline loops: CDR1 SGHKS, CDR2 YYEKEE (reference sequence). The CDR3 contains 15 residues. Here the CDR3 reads CASSWTGQGLNGYTF. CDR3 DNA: TGTGCCAGCAGCTGGACGGGACAGGGGCTAAATGGCTACACCTTC.

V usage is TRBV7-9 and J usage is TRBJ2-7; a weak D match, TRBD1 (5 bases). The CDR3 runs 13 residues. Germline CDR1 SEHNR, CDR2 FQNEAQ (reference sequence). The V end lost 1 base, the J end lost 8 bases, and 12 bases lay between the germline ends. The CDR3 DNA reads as TGTGCCAGCAGCTTAGATCAGGGCCTCCAGCAGTACTTC. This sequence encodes CASSLDQGLQQYF.

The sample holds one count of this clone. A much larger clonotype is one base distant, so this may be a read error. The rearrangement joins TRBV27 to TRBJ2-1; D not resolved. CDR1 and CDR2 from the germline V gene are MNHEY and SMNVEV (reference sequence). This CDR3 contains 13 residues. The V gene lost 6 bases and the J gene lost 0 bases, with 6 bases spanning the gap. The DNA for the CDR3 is TGTGCCAGCAGGGCAAACTCCTACAATGAGCAGTTCTTC. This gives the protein CASRANSYNEQFF.

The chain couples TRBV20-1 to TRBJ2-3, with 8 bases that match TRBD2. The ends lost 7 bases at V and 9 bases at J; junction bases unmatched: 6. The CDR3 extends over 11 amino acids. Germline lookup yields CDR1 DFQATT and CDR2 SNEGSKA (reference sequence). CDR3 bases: TGCAGTGTCATAAAGCGGGAGACGCAGTATTTT. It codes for CSVIKRETQYF.

This CDR3 reads CASSVELGGSWETQYF. CDR3 coding DNA: TGTGCCAGCAGCGTAGAATTAGGGGGCAGTTGGGAGACCCAGTACTTC. The chain joins TRBV9 to TRBJ2-5; 7 positions agree with TRBD1. CDR3 length equals 16 residues. Germline CDR1 is SGDLS and CDR2 is YYNGEE. The junction had 10 bases not matched to a gene; V was cut back by 0 bases and J by 5 bases.

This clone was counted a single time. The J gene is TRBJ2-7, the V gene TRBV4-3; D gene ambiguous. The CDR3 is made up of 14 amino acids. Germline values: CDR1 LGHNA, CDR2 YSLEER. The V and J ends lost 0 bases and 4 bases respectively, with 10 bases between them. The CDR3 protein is CASSQDFGLYEQYF. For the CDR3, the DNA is TGCGCCAGCAGCCAAGACTTCGGATTATACGAGCAGTACTTC.

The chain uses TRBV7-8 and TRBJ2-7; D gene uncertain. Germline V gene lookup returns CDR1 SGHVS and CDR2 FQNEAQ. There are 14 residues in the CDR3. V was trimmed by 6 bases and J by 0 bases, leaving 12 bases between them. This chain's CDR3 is CASRLAGLSYEQYF. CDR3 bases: TGTGCCAGCAGGCTTGCAGGCCTCTCCTACGAGCAGTACTTC.

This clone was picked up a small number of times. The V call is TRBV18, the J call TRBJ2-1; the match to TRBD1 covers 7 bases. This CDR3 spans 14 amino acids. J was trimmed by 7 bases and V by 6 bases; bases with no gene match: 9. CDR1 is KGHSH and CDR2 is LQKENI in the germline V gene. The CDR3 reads CASSDRRWTNEQFF. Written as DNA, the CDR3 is TGTGCCAGCTCGGACAGGCGGTGGACAAATGAGCAGTTCTTC.

The CDR3 loop is CAISALERQANTQYF. The CDR3 DNA is TGTGCCATCAGTGCCCTTGAGAGACAGGCGAATACGCAGTATTTT. The chain combines TRBV10-3 with TRBJ2-3; TRBD1 is a possible D gene (6 bases). The CDR3 is made up of 15 amino acids. Trimming cost V 4 bases and J 7 bases, with 18 bases left between them. Germline CDR1 is ENHRY and CDR2 is SYGVKD.

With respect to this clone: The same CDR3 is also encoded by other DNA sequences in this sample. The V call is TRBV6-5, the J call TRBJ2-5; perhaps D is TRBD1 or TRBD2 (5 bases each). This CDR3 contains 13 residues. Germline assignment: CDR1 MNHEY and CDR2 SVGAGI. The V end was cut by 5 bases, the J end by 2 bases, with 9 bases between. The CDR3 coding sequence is TGTGCCAGCAGTAGGGACCGTCAAGAGACCCAGTACTTC. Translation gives CASSRDRQETQYF.

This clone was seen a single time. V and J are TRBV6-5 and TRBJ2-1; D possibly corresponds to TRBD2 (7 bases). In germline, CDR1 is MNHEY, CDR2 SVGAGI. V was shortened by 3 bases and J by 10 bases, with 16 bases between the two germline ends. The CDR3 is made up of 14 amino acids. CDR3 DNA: TGTGCCAGCAGTTATCTTCGGGGGGCGGGGGAGCAGTTCTTC. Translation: CASSYLRGAGEQFF.

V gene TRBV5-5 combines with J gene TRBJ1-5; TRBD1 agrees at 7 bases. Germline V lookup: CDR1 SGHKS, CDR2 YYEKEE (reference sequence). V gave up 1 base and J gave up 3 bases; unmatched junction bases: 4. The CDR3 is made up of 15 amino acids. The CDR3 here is CASSLRGQNNQPQHF. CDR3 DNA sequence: TGTGCCAGCAGCTTGAGGGGACAGAACAATCAGCCCCAGCATTTT.

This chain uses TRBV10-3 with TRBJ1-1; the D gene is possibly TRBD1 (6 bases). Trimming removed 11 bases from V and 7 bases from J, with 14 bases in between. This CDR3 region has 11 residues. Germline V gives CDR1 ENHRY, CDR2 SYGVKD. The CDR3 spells CAAGRGDEAFF. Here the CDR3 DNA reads TGTGCCGCCGGCAGGGGCGATGAAGCTTTCTTT.

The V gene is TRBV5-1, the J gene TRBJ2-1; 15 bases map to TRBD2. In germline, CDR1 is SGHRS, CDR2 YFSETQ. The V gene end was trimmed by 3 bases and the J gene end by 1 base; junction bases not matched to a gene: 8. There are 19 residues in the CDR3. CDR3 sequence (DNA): TGCGCCAGCAGCTATAGGCCCGGGACTAGCGGGAGGTCCTACAATGAGCAGTTCTTC. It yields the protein CASSYRPGTSGRSYNEQFF.

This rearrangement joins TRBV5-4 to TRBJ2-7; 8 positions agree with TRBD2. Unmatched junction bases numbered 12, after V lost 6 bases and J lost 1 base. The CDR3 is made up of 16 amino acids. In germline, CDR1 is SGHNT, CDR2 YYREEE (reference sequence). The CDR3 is CASTPGGAVESYEQYF. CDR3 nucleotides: TGTGCCAGCACCCCCGGGGGGGCAGTTGAGTCCTACGAGCAGTACTTC. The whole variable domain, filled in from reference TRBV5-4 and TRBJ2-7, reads ETGVTQSPTHLIKTRGQQVTLRCSSQSGHNTVSWYQQALGQGPQFIFQYYREEENGRGNFPPRFSGLQFPNYSSELNVNALELDDSALYLCASTPGGAVESYEQYFGPGTRLTVT.

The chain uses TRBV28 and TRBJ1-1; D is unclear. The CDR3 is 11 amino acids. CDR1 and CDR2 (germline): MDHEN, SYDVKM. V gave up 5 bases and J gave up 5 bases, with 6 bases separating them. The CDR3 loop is CASSPRTEAFF. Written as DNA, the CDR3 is TGTGCCAGCAGTCCACGGACTGAAGCTTTCTTT. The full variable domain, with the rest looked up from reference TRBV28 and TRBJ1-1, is DVKVTQSSRYLVKRTGEKVFLECVQDMDHENMFWYRQDPGLGLRLIYFSYDVKMKEKGDIPEGYSVSREKKERFSLILESASTNQTSMYLCASSPRTEAFFGQGTRLTVV.

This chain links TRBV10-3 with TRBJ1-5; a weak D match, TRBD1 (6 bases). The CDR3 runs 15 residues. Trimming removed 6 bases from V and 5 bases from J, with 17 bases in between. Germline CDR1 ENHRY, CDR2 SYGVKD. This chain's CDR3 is CAISDPLHRDQPQHF. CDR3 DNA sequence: TGTGCCATCAGCGACCCTCTACACAGGGATCAGCCCCAGCATTTT.

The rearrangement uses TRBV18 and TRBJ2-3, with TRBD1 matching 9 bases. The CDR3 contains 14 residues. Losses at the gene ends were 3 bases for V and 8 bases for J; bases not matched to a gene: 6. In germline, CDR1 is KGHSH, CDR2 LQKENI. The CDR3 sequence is CASSPETGGGTQYF. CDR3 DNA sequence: TGTGCCAGCTCACCGGAAACAGGGGGCGGTACGCAGTATTTT.

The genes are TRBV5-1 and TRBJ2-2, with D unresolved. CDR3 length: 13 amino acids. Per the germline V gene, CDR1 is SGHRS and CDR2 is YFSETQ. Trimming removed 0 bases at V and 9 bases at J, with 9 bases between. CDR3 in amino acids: CASSLEPSRELFF. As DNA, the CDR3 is TGCGCCAGCAGCTTGGAACCCTCCAGGGAGCTGTTTTTT.

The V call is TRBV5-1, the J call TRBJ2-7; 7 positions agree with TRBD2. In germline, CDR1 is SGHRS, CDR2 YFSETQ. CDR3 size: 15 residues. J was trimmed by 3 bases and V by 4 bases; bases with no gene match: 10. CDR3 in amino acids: CASSGGGSGVYEQYF. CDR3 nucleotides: TGCGCCAGCAGCGGGGGAGGGAGCGGGGTCTACGAGCAGTACTTC.

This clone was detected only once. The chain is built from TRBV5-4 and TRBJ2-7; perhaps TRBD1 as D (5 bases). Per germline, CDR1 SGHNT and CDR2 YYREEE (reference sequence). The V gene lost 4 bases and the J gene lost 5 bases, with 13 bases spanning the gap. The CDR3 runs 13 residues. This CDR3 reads CASSRIPTDEQYF. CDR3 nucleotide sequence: TGTGCCAGCAGCCGAATACCGACAGACGAGCAGTACTTC.

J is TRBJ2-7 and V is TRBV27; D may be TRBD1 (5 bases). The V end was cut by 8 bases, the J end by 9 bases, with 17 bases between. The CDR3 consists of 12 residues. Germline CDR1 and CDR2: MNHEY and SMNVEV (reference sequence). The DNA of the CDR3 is TGTGCCAGCGGCAGGGCCTACGAGTTGCAGTACTTC. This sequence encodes CASGRAYELQYF.

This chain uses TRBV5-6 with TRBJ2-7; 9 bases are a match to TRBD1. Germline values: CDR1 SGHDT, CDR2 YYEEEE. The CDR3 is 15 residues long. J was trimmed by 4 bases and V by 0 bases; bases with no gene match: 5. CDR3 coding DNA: TGTGCCAGCAGCTTGGCCGGGACAGGGTTTTACGAGCAGTACTTC. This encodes CASSLAGTGFYEQYF. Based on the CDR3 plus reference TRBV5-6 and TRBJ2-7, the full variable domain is DAGVTQSPTHLIKTRGQQVTLRCSPKSGHDTVSWYQQALGQGPQFIFQYYEEEERQRGNFPDRFSGHQFPNYSSELNVNALLLGDSALYLCASSLAGTGFYEQYFGPGTRLTVT.

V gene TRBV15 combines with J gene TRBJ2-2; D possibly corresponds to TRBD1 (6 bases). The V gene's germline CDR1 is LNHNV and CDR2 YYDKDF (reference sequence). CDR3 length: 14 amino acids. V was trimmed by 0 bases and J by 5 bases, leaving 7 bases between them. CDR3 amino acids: CATSRDTGTGELFF. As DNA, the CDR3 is TGTGCCACCAGCAGAGACACAGGGACCGGGGAGCTGTTTTTT.

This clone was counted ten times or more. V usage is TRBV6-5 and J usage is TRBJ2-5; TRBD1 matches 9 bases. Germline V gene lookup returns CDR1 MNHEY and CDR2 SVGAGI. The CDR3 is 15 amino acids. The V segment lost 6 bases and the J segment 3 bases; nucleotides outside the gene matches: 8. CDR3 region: CASSRTGGVEETQYF. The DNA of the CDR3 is TGTGCCAGCAGCCGTACAGGGGGCGTGGAAGAGACCCAGTACTTC.

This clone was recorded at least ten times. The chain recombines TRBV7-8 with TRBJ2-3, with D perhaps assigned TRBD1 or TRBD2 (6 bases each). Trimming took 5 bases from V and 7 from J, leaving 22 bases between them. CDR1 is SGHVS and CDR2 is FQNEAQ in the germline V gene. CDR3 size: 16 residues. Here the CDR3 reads CASSDRGQSGSNTQYF. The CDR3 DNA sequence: TGTGCCAGCAGCGACCGGGGACAAAGCGGGTCCAATACGCAGTATTTT.

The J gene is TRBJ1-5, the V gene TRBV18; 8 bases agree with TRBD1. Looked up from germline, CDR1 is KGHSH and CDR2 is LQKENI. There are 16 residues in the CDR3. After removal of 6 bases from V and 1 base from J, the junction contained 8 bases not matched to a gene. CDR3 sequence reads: CASSPGQGLSNQPQHF. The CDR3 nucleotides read TGTGCCAGCTCCCCAGGACAGGGCTTAAGCAATCAGCCCCAGCATTTT. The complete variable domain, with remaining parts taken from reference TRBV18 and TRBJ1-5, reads NAGVMQNPRHLVRRRGQEARLRCSPMKGHSHVYWYRQLPEEGLKFMVYLQKENIIDESGMPKERFSAEFPKEGPSILRIQQVVRGDSAAYFCASSPGQGLSNQPQHFGDGTRLSIL.

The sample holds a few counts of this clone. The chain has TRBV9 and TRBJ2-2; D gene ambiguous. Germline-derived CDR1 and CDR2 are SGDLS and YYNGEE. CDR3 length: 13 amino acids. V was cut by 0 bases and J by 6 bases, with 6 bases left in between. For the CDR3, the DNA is TGTGCCAGCAGCGTAGGCGTCTCCGGGGAGCTGTTTTTT. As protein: CASSVGVSGELFF.

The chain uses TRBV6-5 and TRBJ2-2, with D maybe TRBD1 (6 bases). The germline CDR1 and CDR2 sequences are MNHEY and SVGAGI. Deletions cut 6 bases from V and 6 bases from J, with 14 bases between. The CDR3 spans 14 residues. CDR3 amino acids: CASREFTGSGELFF. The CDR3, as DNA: TGTGCCAGCAGAGAATTTACAGGGTCCGGGGAGCTGTTTTTT.

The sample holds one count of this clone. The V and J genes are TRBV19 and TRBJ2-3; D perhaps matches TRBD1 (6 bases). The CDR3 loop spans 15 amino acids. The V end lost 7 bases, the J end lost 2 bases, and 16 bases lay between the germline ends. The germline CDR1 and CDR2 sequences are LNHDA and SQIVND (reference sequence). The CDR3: CASTQDSRNTDTQYF. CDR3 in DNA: TGTGCCAGTACCCAGGACAGCCGTAACACAGATACGCAGTATTTT.

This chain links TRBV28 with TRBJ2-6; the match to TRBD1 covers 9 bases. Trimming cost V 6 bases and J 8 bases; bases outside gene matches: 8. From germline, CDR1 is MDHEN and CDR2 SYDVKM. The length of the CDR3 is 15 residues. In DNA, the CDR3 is TGTGCCAGCAGCTCACCCGGGACAGGGTCCAACGTCCTGACTTTC. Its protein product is CASSSPGTGSNVLTF.